The rows below give T cell receptor beta chains drawn from one sample of a study of Graves' ophthalmopathy and Graves' hyperthyroidism. TCRdb called the multiplex PCR reads again in MiXCR, with one record for every CDR3 protein. The sample consists of roughly 400,000 distinct CDR3 sequences, approximately 16% of them appearing once. What was sequenced was peripheral blood. These receptors were obtained from a woman aged 18-29 years with Graves' ophthalmopathy. Each CDR3 is given with its conserved first and last residue. D genes are given only for firm matches. Size is omitted from some rows. Given values are once, few, many or a class for expanded clones.

clone_size: many
v_call: TRBV11-2
j_call: TRBJ1-2
d_call: TRBD1
cdr3_aa: CASSLDGTGHYGYTF
cdr3_nt: TGTGCCAGCAGCTTAGACGGGACAGGACACTATGGCTACACCTTC

clone_size: -
v_call: TRBV7-3
j_call: TRBJ1-6
d_call: -
cdr3_aa: CASSLSGDSPLHF
cdr3_nt: TGTGCCAGCAGCTTAAGCGGGGATTCACCCCTCCACTTT

clone_size: few
v_call: TRBV7-2
j_call: TRBJ2-5
d_call: -
cdr3_aa: CASSLVFPTQYF
cdr3_nt: TGTGCCAGCAGCTTAGTCTTTCCAACCCAGTACTTC

clone_size: few
v_call: TRBV11-2
j_call: TRBJ2-4
d_call: TRBD1
cdr3_aa: CASSPSPGTGGVAKNIQYF
cdr3_nt: TGTGCCAGCAGCCCAAGTCCCGGGACAGGGGGGGTTGCCAAAAACATTCAGTACTTC

clone_size: many
v_call: TRBV6-1
j_call: TRBJ2-7
d_call: -
cdr3_aa: CASSEVLRGRYEQYF
cdr3_nt: TGTGCCAGCAGTGAAGTATTGCGAGGGAGGTACGAGCAGTACTTC

clone_size: many
v_call: TRBV10-3
j_call: TRBJ2-4
d_call: TRBD1
cdr3_aa: CAISGTAKNIQYF
cdr3_nt: TGTGCCATCAGCGGGACAGCGAAAAACATTCAGTACTTC

clone_size: many
v_call: TRBV27
j_call: TRBJ2-5
d_call: -
cdr3_aa: CASSLFGSFEETQYF
cdr3_nt: TGTGCCAGCAGTTTATTTGGGTCTTTCGAAGAGACCCAGTACTTC

clone_size: many
v_call: TRBV7-2
j_call: TRBJ2-2
d_call: -
cdr3_aa: CASSFSPGGGELFF
cdr3_nt: TGTGCCAGCAGCTTCAGTCCGGGCGGCGGGGAGCTGTTTTTT

clone_size: few
v_call: TRBV7-8
j_call: TRBJ1-1
d_call: -
cdr3_aa: CASSLYDRNTEAFF
cdr3_nt: TGTGCCAGCAGCTTGTACGACAGAAACACTGAAGCTTTCTTT

clone_size: many
v_call: TRBV29-1
j_call: TRBJ2-2
d_call: TRBD2
cdr3_aa: CSVDAGGTTGELFF
cdr3_nt: TGCAGCGTTGACGCGGGAGGAACCACCGGGGAGCTGTTTTTT